The source of this TCR beta chain is a study of cytomegalovirus exposure and HLA in healthy donors. Study-wide results and limits: It was in a later analysis that TCR association rates were seen to vary by HLA locus, highest for DRB1 and lowest for HLA-C. As a later analysis revealed, most CMV-associated TCR beta chains appeared HLA-restricted.

A word on this clone: Its specificity is not known.

Trimming left V 4 bases short and J 7 bases short, with 17 bases between. The CDR3 has 14 residues. From germline, CDR1 is SGHRS and CDR2 YFSETQ. PCR employed 60 Vbeta and 13 Jbeta primers. Sequencing was performed with immunoSEQ multiplex PCR; in TCRdb, only in-frame clones are kept and a portion is missing. The data hold over 85,000 clones, with approximately 83% observed a single time. The genes are TRBV5-1 and TRBJ2-5, with D possibly being TRBD1 (7 bases). The sequenced sample was PBMCs. This TCR derives from a man in his forties in good health and CMV-seronegative. CDR3 in DNA: TGCGCCAGCAGCCCAGACAGGGTGGGAGGGACCCAGTACTTC. It codes for CASSPDRVGGTQYF.